The T cell receptor beta chain under discussion was sequenced for a study of T cells in Graves' hyperthyroidism and ophthalmopathy. Template material for amplifying TCR beta CDR3 regions consisted of RNA transcripts. Researchers ran a first-round RT-PCR on the TCR CDR3 using the HTBI primer set. TCRdb re-called the multiplex PCR reads through MiXCR, storing one row per CDR3 protein. Seen here are hundreds of thousands of distinct CDR3 sequences, 38% observed once, and the top ten hold approximately 8.7%. The CDR3 runs to 15 residues. From germline, CDR1 is SGHTA and CDR2 FQGTGA. The V and J ends lost 3 bases and 2 bases, in that order; junction bases with no gene match: 6. Points from the study as a whole: Blood shared most expanded thyroid clonotypes above 0.001.

In its sample, this clonotype was seen many times. Its antigen is as yet unknown. The chain recombines TRBV7-3 with TRBJ2-5; 7 positions agree with TRBD2. The TCR originated in a man younger than 30 with Graves' hyperthyroidism. Input material: blood. In DNA, the CDR3 is TGTGCCAGCAGCTTTGGTGCGGGGGAGCAAGAGACCCAGTACTTC. Its translation: CASSFGAGEQETQYF.